The T cell receptor (beta chain) described here comes from a study of blood T cell repertoires in COVID-19. The wider study: Samples taken during acute and convalescent COVID-19 were collected in the United States, Italy and Spain. Sources were T cells, B-cell-depleted T cells, or PBMCs; the material itself was cDNA or gDNA.

Per the original methods: The authors estimated nucleated cell counts from reference gene primer amplification. Sequencing was performed with immunoSEQ multiplex PCR; in TCRdb, only in-frame clones are kept and a portion is missing. That table is the source of V, J and clone size, and D and trimming were worked out from the DNA. The table has about 190,000 clones, less than 90% seen once. Germline loops: CDR1 MNHEY, CDR2 SMNVEV (reference sequence). V was trimmed by 1 base and J by 1 base, leaving 7 bases between them. The CDR3 runs to 14 residues. This chain joins TRBV27 and TRBJ2-5; D might be TRBD2 (6 bases). The source material was peripheral blood. This clonotype was obtained from a man in his sixties or seventies with active or convalescent COVID-19. CDR3 bases: TGTGCCAGCAGTTTATTAGCGGCCCAAGAGACCCAGTACTTC. As protein: CASSLLAAQETQYF.